This TCR beta chain was retrieved from a study of blood T cell repertoires in COVID-19. Background on the study: Material from acute and convalescent COVID-19 was sourced from the United States, Italy and Spain. Sources were T cells, B-cell-depleted T cells, or PBMCs; the material itself was cDNA or gDNA.

Per the authors' pipeline: For nucleated cells, counts were estimated from reference gene primer amplification. TCRdb keeps only in-frame clones here, not all; method: immunoSEQ multiplex PCR. That table gives V, J and clone size, and the DNA gave D and trimming. The table lists around 380,000 clones, approximately 77% of them singletons. The source material was peripheral blood. The sequence derives from a human donor with acute or convalescent COVID-19. The donor label of this sample is uncertain.

This chain's CDR3 is CASSQDRGRGRGQPQHF. In DNA, the CDR3 is TGTGCCAGCAGCCAAGATCGGGGCAGGGGGCGCGGACAGCCCCAGCATTTT. The chain is built from TRBV4-2 and TRBJ1-5; 8 bases agree with TRBD1. CDR3 length: 17 residues. Germline V CDR1 and CDR2: LGHNA, YNFKEQ. With 0 bases clipped from V and 7 bases from J, the junction kept 11 bases outside the gene matches.